These T cell receptor beta chains were read from a single sample in a study of cytomegalovirus exposure and HLA in healthy donors. This table comes from immunoSEQ multiplex PCR, and its TCRdb copy is limited to in-frame clones, with some not included. The data hold some 140,000 clones, with 75% to 90% observed a single time. The sequenced material came from PBMCs. Receptors originate from a woman in her thirties in good health and CMV-seropositive. CDR3s include the opening cysteine and the closing phenylalanine or tryptophan. D genes are given only for firm matches. Clone size is stated in some rows and not others, as once, few, many or a class when expanded.

V,J,D,size,CDR3,DNA
TRBV5-5,TRBJ1-2,TRBD1,-,CASSLKDRVGFYTF,TGTGCCAGCAGCTTGAAGGACAGGGTGGGTTTCTACACCTTC
TRBV9,TRBJ2-5,TRBD1,-,CASSEGDREETQYF,TGTGCCAGCAGCGAGGGAGACAGGGAAGAGACCCAGTACTTC
TRBV28,TRBJ1-4,-,-,CASRAGGRLNEKLFF,TGTGCCAGCAGGGCGGGAGGGAGACTTAATGAAAAACTGTTTTTT
TRBV5-1,TRBJ2-1,TRBD2,-,CASSWLSGSYNEQFF,TGCGCCAGCAGCTGGCTTAGCGGGTCATACAATGAGCAGTTCTTC
TRBV5-6,TRBJ2-3,TRBD1,-,CASSLTGGRTDTQYF,TGTGCCAGCAGCTTGACAGGGGGCCGCACAGATACGCAGTATTTT
TRBV7-6,TRBJ2-5,TRBD1,-,CASSRTGGPQETQYF,TGTGCCAGCAGCCGAACAGGGGGCCCGCAAGAGACCCAGTACTTC
TRBV23-1,TRBJ1-5,-,-,CASSQSEGSKRNQPQHF,TGCGCCAGCAGTCAATCTGAGGGATCAAAGCGCAATCAGCCCCAGCATTTT
TRBV12-2,TRBJ1-5,-,once,CASRLPIVGDQPQHF,TGTGCAAGTCGCCTCCCGATAGTGGGCGATCAGCCCCAGCATTTT
TRBV6-1,TRBJ2-3,TRBD1,-,CASRWDRGTDTQYF,TGTGCCAGTCGATGGGACAGGGGCACAGATACGCAGTATTTT
TRBV7-8,TRBJ1-1,-,once,CASSRLRDTEAFF,TGTGCCAGCAGCCGCCTGAGGGACACTGAAGCTTTCTTT
TRBV6-6,TRBJ2-7,-,-,CASSGGPYEQYF,TGTGCCAGCAGCGGGGGTCCCTACGAGCAGTACTTC
TRBV2,TRBJ1-1,-,-,CASTGSREAFF,TGTGCCAGCACCGGGTCGAGAGAAGCTTTCTTT
TRBV2,TRBJ2-1,TRBD2,once,CASRPTSGRHEQFF,TGTGCCAGCAGGCCCACTAGCGGGAGACATGAGCAGTTCTTC
TRBV4-1,TRBJ2-1,TRBD2,-,CASSQVLAGVSYNEQFF,TGCGCCAGCAGCCAAGTACTAGCGGGAGTTTCTTACAATGAGCAGTTCTTC
TRBV4-1,TRBJ1-2,-,-,CASSQQLGGTFGYTF,TGCGCCAGCAGCCAGCAGTTGGGGGGGACCTTTGGCTACACCTTC
TRBV4-1,TRBJ2-3,TRBD2,-,CASSHASGGGRSTDTQYF,TGCGCCAGCAGCCATGCCTCGGGGGGCGGGAGGAGCACAGATACGCAGTATTTT
TRBV7-9,TRBJ2-7,TRBD2,-,CASSAWAGGSYEQYF,TGTGCCAGCAGCGCCTGGGCGGGGGGATCCTACGAGCAGTACTTC
TRBV27,TRBJ2-5,TRBD2,-,CASRSGTQETQYF,TGTGCCAGCAGGAGCGGGACGCAAGAGACCCAGTACTTC
TRBV5-1,TRBJ2-5,TRBD2,-,CASSGRDQGTQYF,TGCGCCAGCAGTGGGAGGGACCAGGGGACCCAGTACTTC
TRBV4-1,TRBJ2-5,TRBD2,-,CASSRGTSGQETQYF,TGCGCCAGCAGCCGAGGGACTAGCGGACAAGAGACCCAGTACTTC
TRBV5-4,TRBJ2-1,-,-,CASSPAPGGNNEQFF,TGTGCCAGCAGCCCAGCCCCAGGGGGGAATAATGAGCAGTTCTTC
TRBV10-3,TRBJ2-6,TRBD1,-,CAISVGTASSGANVLTF,TGTGCCATCAGTGTAGGGACAGCTAGCTCTGGGGCCAACGTCCTGACTTTC
TRBV6-6,TRBJ2-1,-,-,CASSYSNGDEQFF,TGTGCCAGCAGTTACTCGAACGGGGATGAGCAGTTCTTC
TRBV9,TRBJ2-5,-,-,CASSVVSGSGETQYF,TGTGCCAGCAGCGTAGTTTCAGGGTCTGGGGAGACCCAGTACTTC
TRBV2,TRBJ1-5,-,-,CASRRESNQPQHF,TGTGCCAGCAGGAGGGAGAGCAATCAGCCCCAGCATTTT
TRBV9,TRBJ2-3,TRBD2,-,CASSETSGRYETQYF,TGTGCCAGCAGCGAAACTAGCGGGAGGTATGAGACGCAGTATTTT
TRBV5-1,TRBJ2-7,TRBD2,-,CASSSRPSGAYEQYF,TGCGCCAGCAGCTCGCGACCTAGCGGAGCCTACGAGCAGTACTTC
TRBV7-9,TRBJ2-7,-,-,CASSPGHFYEQYF,TGTGCCAGCAGCCCGGGTCACTTTTACGAGCAGTACTTC
TRBV5-1,TRBJ1-2,-,-,CASSLGAGDYGYTF,TGCGCCAGCAGCTTGGGGGCAGGGGACTATGGCTACACCTTC
TRBV7-6,TRBJ2-2,TRBD1,-,CASTLSRDRVVGELFF,TGTGCCAGCACCCTTTCCCGGGACAGGGTGGTCGGGGAGCTGTTTTTT
TRBV28,TRBJ2-7,-,-,CASSLSSGVRAYEQYF,TGTGCCAGCAGTTTATCCTCAGGGGTTAGGGCCTACGAGCAGTACTTC
TRBV9,TRBJ2-7,-,-,CASSVGLSYEQYF,TGTGCCAGCAGCGTTGGACTATCCTACGAGCAGTACTTC
TRBV5-1,TRBJ1-1,-,-,CASSLVMNTEAFF,TGCGCCAGCAGCCTAGTCATGAACACTGAAGCTTTCTTT
TRBV11-2,TRBJ2-5,TRBD1,-,CASSSTGGKETQYF,TGTGCCAGCAGCTCGACAGGGGGCAAAGAGACCCAGTACTTC
TRBV5-1,TRBJ2-5,TRBD2,-,CASRYRGLAQETQYF,TGCGCCAGCAGATACCGCGGACTAGCGCAAGAGACCCAGTACTTC
TRBV11-2,TRBJ2-5,-,-,CASSSGHLQETQYF,TGTGCCAGCAGCTCAGGACATTTGCAAGAGACCCAGTACTTC
TRBV7-2,TRBJ2-7,TRBD1,-,CASSFRTGGNEQYF,TGTGCCAGCAGCTTCAGGACAGGGGGCAACGAGCAGTACTTC
TRBV27,TRBJ2-1,-,-,CASSLYVRGSYNEQFF,TGTGCCAGCAGTTTATACGTTCGCGGTTCCTACAATGAGCAGTTCTTC
TRBV29-1,TRBJ2-7,-,-,CSVAEVRGYEQYF,TGCAGCGTTGCGGAGGTCCGAGGGTACGAGCAGTACTTC
TRBV2,TRBJ2-1,TRBD2,-,CASSEGLAGANEQFF,TGTGCCAGCAGTGAGGGGCTAGCGGGGGCCAATGAGCAGTTCTTC
TRBV9,TRBJ2-1,TRBD2,once,CASSGRAGAGVNEQFF,TGTGCCAGCAGCGGAAGAGCGGGAGCGGGCGTGAATGAGCAGTTCTTC